What follows are 10 T cell receptor beta chains derived from one specimen sequenced in a study of blood T cell repertoires in COVID-19. The protocol was immunoSEQ multiplex PCR, while the TCRdb copy is restricted to in-frame clones and leaves out a portion. The sample shows about 330,000 clones, around 90% of them seen only once. Sequencing was carried out using PBMCs or T cells enriched from blood (not recorded which). The receptors come from a woman aged 25 to 39 who had recovered from COVID-19.

The chain has TRBV19 and TRBJ2-5; the D gene is possibly TRBD1 (6 bases). The CDR3 covers 16 residues. V was cut by 2 bases and J by 2 bases, with 15 bases left in between. Germline CDR1 and CDR2: LNHDA and SQIVND (reference sequence). The CDR3, as DNA: TGTGCCAGTAGTATACTAACCTCAGGGGTTCAAGAGACCCAGTACTTC. Its protein product is CASSILTSGVQETQYF. The full variable domain, its missing parts supplied by reference TRBV19 and TRBJ2-5, is DGGITQSPKYLFRKEGQNVTLSCEQNLNHDAMYWYRQDPGQGLRLIYYSQIVNDFQKGDIAEGYSVSREKKESFPLTVTSAQKNPTAFYLCASSILTSGVQETQYFGPGTRLLVL.

The V gene is TRBV4-2, the J gene TRBJ1-2; D possibly corresponds to TRBD1 (5 bases). CDR1 is LGHNA and CDR2 is YNFKEQ in the germline V gene. Trimming shortened V by 0 bases and J by 4 bases, and 6 bases separated the two germline ends. CDR3 length: 13 amino acids. The CDR3 DNA follows: TGTGCCAGCAGCCAAGATGGGGCCTATGGCTACACCTTC. It codes for CASSQDGAYGYTF.

This clone was detected once. The chain uses TRBV24-1 and TRBJ2-5; D is perhaps TRBD1 (5 bases). The CDR3 covers 12 residues. Per the germline V gene, CDR1 is KGHDR and CDR2 is SFDVKD. Trimming cost V 8 bases and J 2 bases, with 8 bases left between them. The CDR3: CATMTEQETQYF. The CDR3 coding sequence is TGTGCCACCATGACAGAACAAGAGACCCAGTACTTC.

The chain joins TRBV19 to TRBJ1-2; TRBD1 matches at 7 bases. V trimming: 3 bases; J trimming: 3 bases; junction bases outside the gene matches: 4. Germline CDR1 is LNHDA and CDR2 is SQIVND (reference sequence). The CDR3 covers 14 residues. CDR3: CASSMGGQHYGYTF. The CDR3 nucleotides are TGTGCCAGTAGTATGGGGGGACAGCACTATGGCTACACCTTC.

This clone showed up just once. The chain recombines TRBV3-1 (or the pseudogene TRBV3-2) with TRBJ1-2; 8 bases align to TRBD1. The CDR3 is 12 residues long. The V gene's germline CDR1 is LGHDT and CDR2 YNNKEL (reference sequence). V shed 4 bases and J 7 bases; nucleotides not matched to a gene: 2. CDR3 sequence reads: CASSPGGVGYTF. Here the CDR3 DNA reads TGTGCCAGCAGCCCAGGGGGCGTTGGCTACACCTTC.

This clone was observed a single time. The chain employs TRBV24-1 and TRBJ2-1; TRBD1 matches at 8 bases. Germline V lookup: CDR1 KGHDR, CDR2 SFDVKD. The CDR3 length is 16 residues. V trimming: 3 bases; J trimming: 8 bases; junction bases outside the gene matches: 11. The CDR3 here is CATSDRTGTFSDEQFF. In DNA form, the CDR3 reads TGTGCCACCAGTGATCGGACAGGGACGTTTAGCGATGAGCAGTTCTTC.

This rearrangement joins TRBV6-5 to TRBJ2-5; D gene uncertain. Between the trimmed V and J ends, which lost 0 bases and 2 bases, there was a span of 10 bases. The CDR3 has 15 amino acids. CDR1 and CDR2 (germline): MNHEY, SVGAGI. The CDR3 region has the DNA TGTGCCAGCAGTTACTCCGTAGCAGCTCAAGAGACCCAGTACTTC. It is translated as CASSYSVAAQETQYF.

The rearrangement joins TRBV6-4 to TRBJ1-1; 8 nucleotides agree with TRBD1. The CDR3 covers 13 residues. Germline values: CDR1 MRHNA, CDR2 SNTAGT. The junction had 4 bases not matched to a gene; V was cut back by 6 bases and J by 4 bases. CDR3 nucleotides: TGTGCCAGCAGCAAGACAGGGGCCACTGAAGCTTTCTTT. It specifies CASSKTGATEAFF.

This clone has a single count. This chain links TRBV4-3 with TRBJ1-5, with a possible D match to TRBD1 (5 bases). CDR1 and CDR2 from the germline V gene are LGHNA and YSLEER. The CDR3 has 14 residues. V was trimmed by 0 bases and J by 7 bases, leaving 10 bases between them. The CDR3 protein is CASSQDGGGQPQHF. CDR3 in DNA: TGCGCCAGCAGCCAAGATGGGGGAGGACAGCCCCAGCATTTT.

This chain links TRBV5-1 with TRBJ2-7; no definite D call. CDR3 length equals 14 residues. Trimming shortened V by 2 bases and J by 2 bases, and 11 bases separated the two germline ends. CDR1 and CDR2 (germline): SGHRS, YFSETQ. CDR3 sequence reads: CASSFGSSTYEQYF. CDR3 in DNA: TGCGCCAGCAGCTTTGGTAGCAGTACCTACGAGCAGTACTTC.